The entry that follows covers one TCR beta chain sequence. Its antigen is undetermined. This sample stems from a study of CD8 T cells in ankylosing spondylitis. Study conclusions and caveats: Reports of some motif variants in reactive arthritis synovial fluid and blood predate this one. Enrichment of disease-linked clones was reportedly significant in matched ankylosing spondylitis synovial fluid. Within ankylosing spondylitis blood, a TCR beta motif made up of roughly eight highly homologous variants appeared to be characteristic.

Molecular-barcoded quantitative 5'-RACE produced these TCR beta libraries. TCRdb analysed the 5' RACE reads with MiXCR anew, one entry per CDR3 protein. The data hold approximately 550,000 distinct CDR3 sequences, with 9.5% to 15% observed a single time. Germline V gives CDR1 SGHRS, CDR2 YFSETQ. V lost 4 bases to trimming and J lost 0 bases, with 14 bases between them. CDR3 length: 16 amino acids. Sequenced: blood, either unsorted or a sorted T cell fraction (not recorded which). The chain joins TRBV5-1 to TRBJ2-1, with D possibly being TRBD2 (6 bases). This clonotype originated in a male donor with ankylosing spondylitis. CDR3 in amino acids: CASSPGLATSYNEQFF. The CDR3 DNA reads as TGCGCCAGCAGCCCCGGCCTAGCGACCTCCTACAATGAGCAGTTCTTC.